These 15 T cell receptor beta chains originate from one sample sequenced in a study of glioma-infiltrating T cells after dendritic cell vaccination. TCRdb's copy holds only in-frame clones and misses some; the assay was immunoSEQ multiplex PCR. The table includes more than 95,000 clones, over 80% detected once. As for time point: after dendritic cell vaccination, including at tumor progression/relapse. The source was blood, collected after dendritic cell vaccination. These TCRs come from a human donor with glioblastoma.

V usage is TRBV6-1 and J usage is TRBJ2-5, with a weak D call TRBD1 (6 bases). Germline loops: CDR1 MNHNS, CDR2 SASEGT. The ends were cut back, 7 bases at V and 5 bases at J, with 14 bases in the middle. The CDR3 length is 13 residues. CDR3 residues: CASNQGIWETQYF. CDR3 nucleotides: TGTGCCAGCAACCAGGGGATTTGGGAGACCCAGTACTTC.

This chain links TRBV18 with TRBJ2-2; perhaps TRBD2 as D (6 bases). V lost 6 bases, J lost 7 bases, and 15 bases lay in between. The CDR3 has 14 residues. Germline CDR1 and CDR2: KGHSH and LQKENI. DNA for the CDR3: TGTGCCAGCTCCCGGGACGGAGGGCACGGGGAGCTGTTTTTT. As protein: CASSRDGGHGELFF.

The chain carries TRBV6-1 and TRBJ1-5; D gene ambiguous. V lost 1 base and J 1 base, leaving 5 bases between the germline ends. The germline V gene has CDR1 MNHNS and CDR2 SASEGT. There are 14 residues in the CDR3. CDR3 sequence (DNA): TGTGCCAGCAGTGAAGGCCAGAGCAATCAGCCCCAGCATTTT. Its translation is CASSEGQSNQPQHF.

A few counts support this clone. V gene TRBV5-6 combines with J gene TRBJ1-3; weak D call: TRBD1 (6 bases). The CDR3 loop spans 15 amino acids. CDR1 is SGHDT and CDR2 is YYEEEE in the germline V gene. V was trimmed by 2 bases and J by 2 bases, leaving 11 bases between them. CDR3 sequence (DNA): TGTGCCAGCAGCTTCGGGGGGCCGACTGGAAACACCATATATTTT. Translating gives CASSFGGPTGNTIYF.

This chain joins TRBV6-6 and TRBJ1-2; 7 bases are a match to TRBD1. This CDR3 region has 16 residues. Unmatched junction bases numbered 11, after V lost 1 base and J lost 6 bases. Germline CDR1 reads MNHNY; CDR2 reads SVGAGI (reference sequence). The CDR3 spells CASSYLPGQAGDGYTF. The CDR3 nucleotides read TGTGCCAGCAGTTACTTACCCGGACAGGCTGGAGATGGCTACACCTTC.

This chain uses TRBV28 with TRBJ2-1; 10 positions agree with TRBD2. V dropped 4 bases and J dropped 0; count of bases not matched to a gene: 3. In germline, CDR1 is MDHEN, CDR2 SYDVKM. The CDR3 extends over 16 amino acids. CDR3 sequence (DNA): TGTGCCAGCAGTTCACTAGCGGGAAACTCCTACAATGAGCAGTTCTTC. Protein: CASSSLAGNSYNEQFF.

The chain couples TRBV5-1 to TRBJ2-7, with TRBD1 matching 8 bases. Germline trimming cut 3 bases from V and 9 bases from J; bases unmatched to any gene: 8. CDR1 and CDR2 (germline): SGHRS, YFSETQ. The CDR3 extends over 13 amino acids. CDR3 in amino acids: CASSWTGSHGQYF. CDR3 nucleotide sequence: TGCGCCAGCAGCTGGACAGGGTCCCACGGGCAGTACTTC.

The chain links TRBV2 to TRBJ2-2; TRBD2 matches 7 bases. The CDR3 spans 16 residues. Germline-derived CDR1 and CDR2 are SNHLY and FYNNEI. Trimming cost V 6 bases and J 1 base; bases outside gene matches: 8. CDR3 sequence (DNA): TGTGCCAGCAGCGAGCGGGACTATGTGAACACCGGGGAGCTGTTTTTT. This translates into CASSERDYVNTGELFF.

This chain uses TRBV27 with TRBJ1-2; maybe TRBD1 (6 bases). The germline CDR1 and CDR2 sequences are MNHEY and SMNVEV (reference sequence). Deletions cut 3 bases from V and 4 bases from J, with 15 bases between. The CDR3 totals 15 residues. Here the CDR3 reads CASSFDSGDPYGYTF. As DNA, the CDR3 is TGTGCCAGCAGTTTTGATTCAGGGGACCCCTATGGCTACACCTTC.

As to this clone: At one boundary the junction diverges from the germline segment, which might be a read error. The V call is TRBV5-1, the J call TRBJ2-7; a weak D match, TRBD1 (5 bases). This CDR3 is built from 13 residues. Germline V CDR1 and CDR2: SGHRS, YFSETQ. The CDR3 loop is CASSLAEDSAPAF. In DNA, the CDR3 is TGCGCCAGCAGCTTGGCCGAAGACAGCGCCCCAGCCTTC.

The chain employs TRBV15 and TRBJ2-7; 9 bases line up with TRBD2. V gave up 0 bases and J gave up 3 bases; unmatched junction bases: 3. This CDR3 has 15 residues. The V gene's germline CDR1 is LNHNV and CDR2 YYDKDF (reference sequence). CDR3 amino acids: CATSRDLAGIYEQYF. DNA for the CDR3: TGTGCCACCAGCAGAGATCTAGCGGGAATCTACGAGCAGTACTTC.

This chain joins TRBV4-1 and TRBJ2-5, with D possibly TRBD1 on 6 matching bases. The DNA end lines up better with TRBJ2-7; the J call may be wrong. CDR3 length equals 15 residues. Germline CDR1 reads MGHRA; CDR2 reads YSYEKL. DNA of the CDR3: TGCGCCAGCAGCCCCACCGGGACAAGGGCGTACGAGCAGTACTTC. Amino acids: CASSPTGTRAYEQYF.

Comment on this clone: Other DNA sequences in the sample encode the same CDR3. This chain uses TRBV6-5 with TRBJ2-7, with D perhaps TRBD1 (6 bases). V lost 5 bases and J lost 4, with 12 bases in between. Per the germline V gene, CDR1 is MNHEY and CDR2 is SVGAGI. The CDR3 contains 13 residues. CDR3 residues: CASSQPGQYEQYF. The DNA for the CDR3 is TGTGCCAGCAGTCAACCCGGACAGTACGAGCAGTACTTC.

The rearrangement links TRBV5-1 to TRBJ1-4, with 8 bases aligning to TRBD1. J lost 8 bases, V lost 3 bases, and 6 bases had no gene match. Germline V gene data show CDR1 as SGHRS and CDR2 as YFSETQ. The CDR3 length is 14 residues. CDR3 loop: CASSWTGFREKLFF. CDR3 bases: TGCGCCAGCAGCTGGACAGGGTTCCGGGAAAAACTGTTTTTT.

The CDR3 bases are TGTGCCACCGACAGACAGGGGAATCAGCCCCAGCATTTT. Protein sequence: CATDRQGNQPQHF. The chain combines TRBV28 with TRBJ1-5, with 8 bases matching TRBD1. The trim removed 10 bases at V and 4 bases at J, leaving 6 bases unmatched. This CDR3 is built from 13 residues. Germline assignment: CDR1 MDHEN and CDR2 SYDVKM.